One sample yielded the 16 T cell receptor beta chains listed below, sequenced in a study of beta chain features in type 1 diabetes. What was sequenced were expressed TCRB transcripts, since all of the isolated RNA had been reverse transcribed. Repertoires were generated with immunoSEQ multiplex PCR, while TCRdb's copy carries only in-frame clones and drops some. The sample shows about 360,000 clones, about 12% of them seen only once. The material sequenced was naive CD4+ T cells from blood. The receptors shown here come from a young man in good health.

The V gene is TRBV29-1, the J gene TRBJ2-7; 10 bases are a match to TRBD2. The V segment lost 2 bases and the J segment 5 bases; nucleotides outside the gene matches: 6. The CDR3 has 14 amino acids. In germline, CDR1 is SQVTM, CDR2 ANQGSEA. DNA for the CDR3: TGCAGCGTTGAACTCAGCGGGGGGGCCGACGAGCAGTACTTC. It is translated as CSVELSGGADEQYF.

The chain employs TRBV7-2 and TRBJ2-5; 10 bases are shared with TRBD1. The CDR3 spans 15 residues. Trimming removed 7 bases from V and 2 bases from J; junction bases left unmatched: 7. Germline CDR1 SGHTA, CDR2 FQGNSA. CDR3 coding DNA: TGTGCCAGCACCCCGACAGGGGGCCGGCAAGAGACCCAGTACTTC. Translated, it gives CASTPTGGRQETQYF.

This clone turned up a few times. CDR3 DNA sequence: TGTGCCAGCAGCTCCCTCGGAGGGCGTTATGGCACAGATACGCAGTATTTT. Protein product: CASSSLGGRYGTDTQYF. This sequence joins TRBV7-3 and TRBJ2-3; weak D call: TRBD2 (6 bases). CDR3 size: 17 residues. The germline V gene has CDR1 SGHTA and CDR2 FQGTGA. Trimming stripped 4 bases from V and 1 base from J, with 18 bases between. The full variable domain, its missing parts supplied by reference TRBV7-3 and TRBJ2-3, is GAGVSQTPSNKVTEKGKYVELRCDPISGHTALYWYRQSLGQGPEFLIYFQGTGAADDSGLPNDRFFAVRPEGSVSTLKIQRTERGDSAVYLCASSSLGGRYGTDTQYFGPGTRLTVL.

The chain carries TRBV2 and TRBJ2-3; D not certain. V was pared by 4 bases and J by 6 bases, with 17 bases between. CDR3 size: 15 residues. Germline assignment: CDR1 SNHLY and CDR2 FYNNEI. CDR3 residues: CASSVAALGSDTQYF. The CDR3 DNA reads TGTGCCAGCAGTGTTGCGGCTTTGGGTTCGGATACGCAGTATTTT.

This clone has just a few counts. The rearrangement uses TRBV6-5 and TRBJ2-1; 8 bases align to TRBD1. After removal of 4 bases from V and 8 bases from J, the junction contained 7 bases not matched to a gene. This CDR3 has 14 amino acids. Germline CDR1 reads MNHEY; CDR2 reads SVGAGI. As DNA, the CDR3 is TGTGCCAGCAGTTTAGAGACAGGGGCGGATGAGCAGTTCTTC. It specifies CASSLETGADEQFF.

The chain links TRBV29-1 to TRBJ1-5; D is undetermined. This CDR3 has 12 residues. Germline-derived CDR1 and CDR2 are SQVTM and ANQGSEA. V lost 4 bases to trimming and J lost 2 bases, with 6 bases between them. CDR3 nucleotides: TGCAGCGTTGTGGCAGGCAATCAGCCCCAGCATTTT. Translated: CSVVAGNQPQHF.

V gene TRBV5-4 combines with J gene TRBJ2-7, with TRBD1 as a possible D gene (6 bases). This CDR3 is 13 amino acids long. Trimming shortened V by 3 bases and J by 5 bases, and 12 bases separated the two germline ends. Germline values: CDR1 SGHNT, CDR2 YYREEE (reference sequence). The CDR3 reads CASSSFGGHEQYF. The CDR3 DNA sequence: TGTGCCAGCAGCTCCTTTGGGGGCCACGAGCAGTACTTC.

V gene TRBV14 combines with J gene TRBJ2-1; 8 bases match TRBD2. Germline V CDR1 and CDR2: SGHDN, FVKESK. The CDR3 is made up of 16 amino acids. Trimming at V came to 0 bases and at J to 8 bases, leaving 9 bases not matched to a gene. The CDR3 sequence: CASSQEGWTSRDEQFF. The DNA for the CDR3 is TGTGCCAGCAGCCAAGAGGGGTGGACTAGCCGAGATGAGCAGTTCTTC.

This chain connects TRBV7-3 to TRBJ1-1; perhaps TRBD1 as D (6 bases). Germline V gene sequence: CDR1 SGHTA, CDR2 FQGTGA. The CDR3 has 15 amino acids. Trimming left V 4 bases short and J 5 bases short, with 17 bases between. The CDR3 coding sequence is TGTGCCAGCAGCTCAAGCCCGGACAGTCCAACTGAAGCTTTCTTT. Translated: CASSSSPDSPTEAFF.

Ten or more counts support this clone. V is TRBV30 and J is TRBJ2-4; 7 nucleotides match TRBD1. This CDR3 is 15 amino acids long. Germline assignment: CDR1 GTSNPN and CDR2 SVGIG (reference sequence). V lost 1 base, J lost 1 base, and 4 bases stayed unmatched. CDR3 DNA: TGTGCCTGGAGTGAAGGGGGCTGGGCCAAAAACATTCAGTACTTC. Protein product: CAWSEGGWAKNIQYF.

The V and J genes are TRBV7-3 and TRBJ2-3, with 11 bases aligning to TRBD2. The trim removed 4 bases at V and 5 bases at J, leaving 11 bases unmatched. Germline V gives CDR1 SGHTA, CDR2 FQGTGA. The CDR3 sequence is 17 residues long. CDR3 sequence (DNA): TGTGCCAGCAGCTGGACTTCCCTAGCGGGGGGTAGAGATACGCAGTATTTT. It translates to CASSWTSLAGGRDTQYF.

This chain's CDR3 is CASSRTSGGYEQYF. The CDR3 region has the DNA TGTGCCAGTAGTAGGACTAGCGGAGGGTACGAGCAGTACTTC. The rearrangement links TRBV19 to TRBJ2-7, with TRBD2 matching over 10 bases. The V segment lost 4 bases and the J segment 4 bases; nucleotides outside the gene matches: 4. Germline V gene sequence: CDR1 LNHDA, CDR2 SQIVND (reference sequence). This CDR3 is 14 amino acids long.

The chain joins TRBV11-2 to TRBJ2-5, with D unclear. The end of the DNA fits TRBJ2-7 better, so the J call may be wrong. The CDR3 extends over 12 amino acids. CDR1 and CDR2 (germline): SGHAT, FQNNGV. The CDR3 sequence: CASSLAPYEQYF. The CDR3 nucleotides read TGTGCCAGCAGCTTAGCCCCTTACGAGCAGTACTTC.

The chain joins TRBV18 to TRBJ1-3; 7 bases align to TRBD1. Per the germline V gene, CDR1 is KGHSH and CDR2 is LQKENI. CDR3 length: 18 amino acids. V shed 2 bases and J 2 bases; nucleotides not matched to a gene: 12. CDR3 sequence (DNA): TGTGCCAGCTCACCATTTGTGTCGACAGGGACGACTGGAAACACCATATATTTT. As protein: CASSPFVSTGTTGNTIYF.

This clone was counted between two and nine times. The chain is built from TRBV7-2 and TRBJ2-3; maybe TRBD1 (5 bases). The germline V gene encodes CDR1 SGHTA and CDR2 FQGNSA. The CDR3 contains 12 residues. Deletions cut 3 bases from V and 13 bases from J, with 14 bases between. CDR3 amino acids: CASSFGGWGEYF. CDR3 nucleotides: TGTGCCAGCAGCTTTGGCGGATGGGGCGAGTATTTT. Full variable domain (missing parts from reference TRBV7-2 and TRBJ2-3): GAGVSQSPSNKVTEKGKDVELRCDPISGHTALYWYRQSLGQGLEFLIYFQGNSAPDKSGLPSDRFSAERTGGSVSTLTIQRTQQEDSAVYLCASSFGGWGEYFGPGTRLTVL.

The chain combines TRBV5-1 with TRBJ2-3; D is undetermined. The CDR3 contains 14 residues. Trimming stripped 4 bases from V and 2 bases from J, with 11 bases between. Germline values: CDR1 SGHRS, CDR2 YFSETQ. The CDR3: CASSLSPYTDTQYF. The CDR3 region has the DNA TGCGCCAGCAGCCTCTCCCCCTACACAGATACGCAGTATTTT. The full variable domain, in which reference TRBV5-1 and TRBJ2-3 provide the parts outside the CDR3, is KAGVTQTPRYLIKTRGQQVTLSCSPISGHRSVSWYQQTPGQGLQFLFEYFSETQRNKGNFPGRFSGRQFSNSRSEMNVSTLELGDSALYLCASSLSPYTDTQYFGPGTRLTVL.